The subject of this entry is one T cell receptor (beta chain). Per the authors' pipeline: Counts of nucleated cells, estimated from reference gene primer amplification, were obtained. Libraries were prepared by immunoSEQ multiplex PCR; TCRdb keeps only in-frame clonotypes and omits some of them. V, J and clone size are those of that table, while D and trimming were read from the DNA. The sample carries over 150,000 clones, approximately 80% recorded once. This sample is part of a study of blood T cell repertoires in COVID-19. Turning to the study itself: The United States, Italy and Spain provided the acute and convalescent COVID-19 samples. Sources were T cells, B-cell-depleted T cells, or PBMCs; the material itself was cDNA or gDNA.

Material for sequencing was peripheral blood. The receptor was derived from a human donor in a cohort sampled during active COVID-19.

The CDR3 region has the DNA TGCGCCAGCAGCTTGGTACAGGGGGCCTACGAGCAGTACTTC. Amino acid sequence: CASSLVQGAYEQYF. This chain connects TRBV5-1 to TRBJ2-7; 8 nucleotides agree with TRBD1. CDR1 and CDR2 (germline): SGHRS, YFSETQ. The CDR3 sequence is 14 residues long. The V gene end was trimmed by 0 bases and the J gene end by 2 bases; junction bases not matched to a gene: 1.